This T cell receptor (beta chain) was sequenced for a study of PD-1 blockade in classical Hodgkin lymphoma. Overall study findings and caveats: Researchers reported that CD4+ TCR diversity, though not CD8+, rose significantly by C4D1. Those patients who began receiving nivolumab less than 1 year after ASCT had lower diversity, and they were excluded.

Repertoires were generated with immunoSEQ multiplex PCR, while TCRdb's copy carries only in-frame clones and drops some. Of over 25,000 clones in the sample, less than 90% were seen once. The patients all showed relapse after autologous stem cell transplantation, while their brentuximab vedotin exposure varied. Details on this clone: Its matching antigen is unknown.

V was clipped by 3 bases and J by 2 bases, with 10 bases between them. This CDR3 comprises 14 residues. Germline loops: CDR1 SGHRS, CDR2 YFSETQ. Material: peripheral blood mononuclear cells (PBMCs), obtained before the second cycle of nivolumab. The gene calls are TRBV5-1 and TRBJ2-3; either TRBD1 or TRBD2 may supply D (5 bases each). The sequence derives from a human donor with classical Hodgkin lymphoma. The CDR3 spells CASSWDHYTDTQYF. CDR3 DNA sequence: TGCGCCAGCAGCTGGGACCATTACACAGATACGCAGTATTTT.